This T cell receptor (beta chain) was documented in a study of blood T cell repertoires in COVID-19. CDR3 length equals 12 residues. V lost 6 bases and J lost 5, with 10 bases in between. In germline, CDR1 is MNHEY, CDR2 SVGAGI. TCRdb's table, derived via immunoSEQ multiplex PCR, lists solely in-frame clones and lacks some. Here the sample spans roughly 250,000 clones, 75% to 95% being singletons. The receptor was derived from a woman between 18 and 29 years old who had recovered from COVID-19. The source material was PBMCs or T cells enriched from blood (not recorded which). The chain uses TRBV6-5 and TRBJ1-1; D may be TRBD1 (6 bases). The CDR3 protein is CASSPQGTEAFF. Here the CDR3 DNA reads TGTGCCAGCAGCCCACAGGGTACTGAAGCTTTCTTT.